Listed below are T cell receptor beta chains from one sample, sequenced in a study of cytomegalovirus exposure and HLA in healthy donors. Some clones are missing from TCRdb's copy, which holds only in-frame ones; the method was immunoSEQ multiplex PCR. The sample shows about 150,000 clones, 86% of them seen only once. Sequencing was done on a sample of PBMCs. These receptors were obtained from a human donor in good health. Both conserved end residues are part of each CDR3. A D gene is named only where the DNA matches it firmly. Clone size appears in some rows only: once, few, many, or a class for an expanded clone.

>TRBV4-3|.|.|TRBJ2-2
CASSLEGGSGELFF
TGCGCCAGCAGCCTAGAAGGGGGTTCCGGGGAGCTGTTTTTT
>TRBV30|.|.|TRBJ1-2
CAWSDAASGYTF
TGTGCCTGGAGTGACGCGGCTAGTGGCTACACCTTC
>TRBV6-5|.|.|TRBJ2-5
CASSYSGQQETQYF
TGTGCCAGCAGTTACTCTGGACAGCAAGAGACCCAGTACTTC
>TRBV27|.|.|TRBJ1-1
CASSLSSGNTEAFF
TGTGCCAGCAGTTTATCGTCGGGGAACACTGAAGCTTTCTTT
>TRBV28|.|.|TRBJ2-7
CASLSEYEQYF
TGTGCCAGCCTTTCTGAGTACGAGCAGTACTTC
>TRBV7-7|TRBD2|.|TRBJ2-7
CASSPGLAGSANYEQYF
TGTGCCAGCAGCCCTGGACTAGCGGGATCCGCAAACTACGAGCAGTACTTC
>TRBV28|.|.|TRBJ2-7
CASSFAHRSSYEQYF
TGTGCCAGCAGCTTTGCACACAGGAGCTCCTACGAGCAGTACTTC
>TRBV7-8|.|once|TRBJ2-7
CASSLFPRDYEQYF
TGTGCCAGCAGCTTATTCCCCAGGGACTACGAGCAGTACTTC
>TRBV7-9|.|.|TRBJ1-6
CASSLDSRANSPLHF
TGTGCCAGCAGCTTAGATAGCAGGGCAAACTCACCCCTCCACTTT
>TRBV5-6|TRBD1|.|TRBJ1-2
CASSSGTGNYGYTF
TGTGCCAGCAGCTCCGGGACAGGGAACTATGGCTACACCTTC
>TRBV27|.|once|TRBJ2-7
CASSFGAGYEQYF
TGTGCCAGCAGTTTTGGGGCCGGCTACGAGCAGTACTTC
>TRBV11-2|.|.|TRBJ2-1
CASSFQGSYNEQFF
TGTGCCAGCAGCTTCCAGGGGTCCTACAATGAGCAGTTCTTC
>TRBV5-1|.|.|TRBJ2-5
CASSLDGETQYF
TGCGCCAGCAGCTTGGACGGAGAGACCCAGTACTTC
>TRBV2|TRBD1|.|TRBJ2-7
CASRGTGNVYSSEQYF
TGTGCCAGCAGGGGGACAGGGAACGTCTATTCGTCCGAGCAGTACTTC
>TRBV19|.|.|TRBJ2-1
CASSPGTSDNEQFF
TGTGCCAGTAGTCCCGGGACTTCTGACAATGAGCAGTTCTTC
>TRBV7-9|.|few|TRBJ2-7
CASGLPGHTSYEQYF
TGTGCCAGCGGTCTGCCGGGACATACTTCCTACGAGCAGTACTTC
>TRBV5-4|.|.|TRBJ2-1
CASSSRVKGYNEQFF
TGTGCCAGCAGCAGCAGGGTAAAGGGCTACAATGAGCAGTTCTTC
>TRBV7-9|TRBD1|.|TRBJ1-1
CASSLLSGGGMFSQAFF
TGTGCCAGCAGCTTGCTTTCAGGGGGCGGAATGTTTTCTCAAGCTTTCTTT
>TRBV18|TRBD1|.|TRBJ1-2
CASSPYPGQGYGYTF
TGTGCCAGCTCACCTTATCCGGGACAGGGATATGGCTACACCTTC
>TRBV5-4|.|.|TRBJ2-3
CASSLITRRALTDTQYF
TGTGCCAGCAGCTTGATAACTAGACGGGCGCTCACAGATACGCAGTATTTT
>TRBV6-1|TRBD1|once|TRBJ2-3
CASTGQGNTQYF
TGTGCCAGCACTGGACAGGGAAATACGCAGTATTTT
>TRBV19|.|.|TRBJ1-1
CASRAPSRTATEAFF
TGTGCCAGTAGGGCCCCTAGCAGAACAGCCACTGAAGCTTTCTTT
>TRBV5-1|.|.|TRBJ1-3
CASSFDSYTGNTIYF
TGCGCCAGCAGCTTCGACAGTTATACTGGAAACACCATATATTTT
>TRBV5-5|.|.|TRBJ2-7
CASSLAARDSEQYF
TGTGCCAGCAGCTTGGCCGCGCGAGATTCCGAGCAGTACTTC
>TRBV2|.|.|TRBJ2-2
CASSGPGNTGELFF
TGTGCCAGCAGTGGGCCAGGCAATACCGGGGAGCTGTTTTTT
>TRBV5-1|TRBD2|.|TRBJ2-3
CASRRTSGGAGTQYF
TGCGCCAGCAGAAGGACTAGCGGGGGAGCAGGTACGCAGTATTTT
>TRBV28|.|few|TRBJ1-5
CASSLFGAANQPQHF
TGTGCCAGCAGTCTGTTTGGGGCCGCAAATCAGCCCCAGCATTTT
>TRBV6-5|.|once|TRBJ2-1
CASSYSSVAEQFF
TGTGCCAGCAGTTACTCTAGCGTTGCTGAGCAGTTCTTC
>TRBV5-1|TRBD1|.|TRBJ2-2
CASSPGQGTGELFF
TGCGCCAGCAGCCCCGGACAGGGGACCGGGGAGCTGTTTTTT
>TRBV5-1|.|.|TRBJ2-7
CASSSPGLYEQYF
TGCGCCAGCAGCTCCCCAGGGTTGTACGAGCAGTACTTC
>TRBV12-2|.|.|TRBJ2-6
CASRLVVRTGDSGANVLTF
TGTGCAAGTCGCTTAGTAGTGAGGACAGGGGATTCTGGGGCCAACGTCCTGACTTTC
>TRBV7-9|.|.|TRBJ2-2
CASGGLPNTGELFF
TGTGCCAGCGGGGGCCTTCCGAACACCGGGGAGCTGTTTTTT
>TRBV28|.|few|TRBJ1-2
CASSLYAGGRTF
TGTGCCAGCAGTTTATACGCTGGGGGGAGGACCTTC
>TRBV4-3|TRBD2|.|TRBJ2-3
CASSQLAGVPGTQYF
TGCGCCAGCAGCCAACTAGCGGGGGTCCCAGGTACGCAGTATTTT
>TRBV19|TRBD2|once|TRBJ2-7
CASIPRPGLAGARYEQYF
TGTGCCAGTATCCCCCGCCCGGGACTAGCGGGTGCACGCTACGAGCAGTACTTC
>TRBV6-5|.|.|TRBJ2-5
CASSGWRPGETQYF
TGTGCCAGCAGCGGGTGGAGGCCGGGGGAGACCCAGTACTTC
>TRBV29-1|TRBD1|once|TRBJ1-5
CSVGETGGKSQPQHF
TGCAGCGTTGGAGAGACAGGGGGGAAAAGTCAGCCCCAGCATTTT
>TRBV5-6|.|.|TRBJ1-6
CASSASTGSLNSPLHF
TGTGCCAGCAGCGCATCGACAGGATCACTAAATTCACCCCTCCACTTT
>TRBV6-5|.|few|TRBJ1-1
CASSFLMNTEAFF
TGTGCCAGCAGTTTTTTAATGAACACTGAAGCTTTCTTT
>TRBV28|TRBD1|.|TRBJ1-2
CASSIRDRNYGYTF
TGTGCCAGCTCCATCCGGGACAGAAACTATGGCTACACCTTC
>TRBV5-4|.|.|TRBJ2-7
CASSLQQGSGYEQYF
TGTGCCAGCAGCTTGCAGCAGGGATCGGGCTACGAGCAGTACTTC
>TRBV4-1|.|.|TRBJ1-5
CASSQVQGLNQPQHF
TGCGCCAGCAGCCAAGTCCAGGGCCTCAATCAGCCCCAGCATTTT
>TRBV15|TRBD2|.|TRBJ2-5
CATSRDVGEGETQYF
TGTGCCACCAGCAGAGATGTAGGGGAGGGAGAGACCCAGTACTTC
>TRBV9|TRBD2|.|TRBJ2-1
CASSVSGGGGYEQFF
TGTGCCAGCAGCGTAAGTGGCGGGGGGGGATATGAGCAGTTCTTC
>TRBV30|TRBD1|.|TRBJ1-5
CAWSQQGSQPQHF
TGTGCCTGGAGCCAACAGGGGAGTCAGCCCCAGCATTTT
>TRBV5-1|.|.|TRBJ1-5
CASSTDGLNQPQHF
TGCGCCAGCAGCACGGACGGACTGAATCAGCCCCAGCATTTT
>TRBV6-5|.|few|TRBJ2-2
CASSWEYTGELFF
TGTGCCAGCAGTTGGGAGTACACCGGGGAGCTGTTTTTT
>TRBV11-2|.|.|TRBJ1-2
CASRDAGNYGYTF
TGTGCCAGCAGAGACGCGGGGAACTATGGCTACACCTTC